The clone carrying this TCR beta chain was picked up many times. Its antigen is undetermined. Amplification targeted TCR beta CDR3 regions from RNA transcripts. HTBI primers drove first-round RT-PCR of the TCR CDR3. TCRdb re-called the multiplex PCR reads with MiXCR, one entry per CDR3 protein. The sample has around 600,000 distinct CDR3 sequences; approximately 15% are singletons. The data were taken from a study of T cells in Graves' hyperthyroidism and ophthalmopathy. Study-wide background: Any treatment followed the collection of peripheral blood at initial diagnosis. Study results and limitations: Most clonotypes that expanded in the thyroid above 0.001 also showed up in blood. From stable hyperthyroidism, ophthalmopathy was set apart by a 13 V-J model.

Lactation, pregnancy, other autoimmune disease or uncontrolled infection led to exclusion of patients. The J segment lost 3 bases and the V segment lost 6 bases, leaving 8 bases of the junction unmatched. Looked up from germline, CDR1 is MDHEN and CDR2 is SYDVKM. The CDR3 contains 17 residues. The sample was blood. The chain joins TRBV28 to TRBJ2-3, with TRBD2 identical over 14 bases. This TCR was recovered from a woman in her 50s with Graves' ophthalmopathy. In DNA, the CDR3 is TGTGCCAGCAGAACCGGGACTAGCGGGAGCTTGACAGATACGCAGTATTTT. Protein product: CASRTGTSGSLTDTQYF.